This T cell receptor beta chain is drawn from a study of vaccination effects on CD4 cells after COVID-19. Study-wide results and caveats: Relatively few convalescent patients took part in the study, which had no early post-infection timepoints.

Only in-frame clones appear in the TCRdb table, and some are missing; sequencing was by immunoSEQ multiplex PCR. The sample yields some 60,000 clones, around 76% seen once. As regards this clone: The antigen remains undetermined.

Sequencing was preceded by expansion of antigen-specific CD4+ T cells with viral peptide pools in the ViraFEST assay. Subsequent to a culture period of about ten days, CD4+ T cells were isolated. Vaccinated participants had no history of SARS-CoV-2 infection and tested negative for nucleocapsid antibodies. Germline V gives CDR1 SGHRS, CDR2 YFSETQ. The CDR3 length is 17 residues. With 0 bases clipped from V and 5 bases from J, the junction kept 8 bases outside the gene matches. The chain uses TRBV5-1 and TRBJ1-6, with TRBD1 matching 7 bases. The sequence came from a human donor who received a COVID-19 vaccine. The material was CD4+ T cells from PBMCs cultured with HCoV-NL63 spike peptides, obtained before COVID-19 vaccination. DNA of the CDR3: TGCGCCAGCAGCTTGGATAACAGGGGCCTTGATAATTCACCCCTCCACTTT. Protein product: CASSLDNRGLDNSPLHF.